This TCR beta chain emerged from a study of cytomegalovirus exposure and HLA in healthy donors. The donors were healthy bone marrow donors. PCR used 60 Vbeta primers and 13 Jbeta primers. The data were produced by immunoSEQ multiplex PCR, yet TCRdb's version contains in-frame clones alone and is incomplete. Of 100,000 or so clones listed, roughly three fifths were seen once; the top ten hold over 3.5%. Trimming took 5 bases from V and 6 from J, leaving 9 bases between them. CDR1 and CDR2 (germline): SEHNR, FQNEAQ (reference sequence). The CDR3 consists of 12 residues. The TCR was taken from a man aged 25 to 40 in good health and CMV-seropositive. The chain combines TRBV7-9 with TRBJ2-3; D is possibly TRBD2 (6 bases). Sequenced material: PBMCs. Here the CDR3 reads CASSNLADTQYF. The CDR3 DNA sequence: TGTGCCAGCAGCAACCTAGCGGATACGCAGTATTTT.